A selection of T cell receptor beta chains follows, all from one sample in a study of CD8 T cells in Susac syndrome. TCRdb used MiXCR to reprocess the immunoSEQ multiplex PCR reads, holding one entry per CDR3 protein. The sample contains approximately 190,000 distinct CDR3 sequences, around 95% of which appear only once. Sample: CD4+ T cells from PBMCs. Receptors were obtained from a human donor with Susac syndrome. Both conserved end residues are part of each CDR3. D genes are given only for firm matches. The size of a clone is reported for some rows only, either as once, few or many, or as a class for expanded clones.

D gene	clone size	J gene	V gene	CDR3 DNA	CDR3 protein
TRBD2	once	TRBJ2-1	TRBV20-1	TGCAGTGTCGATACTAGGCGGGGGGGCCGCGAGCAGTTCTTC	CSVDTRRGGREQFF
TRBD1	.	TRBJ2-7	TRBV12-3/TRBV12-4	TGTGCCAGCGGGCGGACAGGGGGTACCTACGAGCAGTACTTC	CASGRTGGTYEQYF
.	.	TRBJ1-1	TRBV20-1	TGCAGTGCTAGCCAGACAGGAAACACTGAAGCTTTCTTT	CSASQTGNTEAFF
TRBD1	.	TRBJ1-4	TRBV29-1	TGCAGCGTTGGGGACAGGGGATCCGAAAAACTGTTTTTT	CSVGDRGSEKLFF
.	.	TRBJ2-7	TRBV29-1	TGCAGCGTGACGGGGGCCCCCTACGAGCAGTACTTC	CSVTGAPYEQYF
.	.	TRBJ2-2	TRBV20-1	TGCAGTGCTACCACCTGGGGGGCGGGGGAGTCCGGGGAGCTGTTTTTT	CSATTWGAGESGELFF
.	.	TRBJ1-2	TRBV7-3	TGTGCCAGCAGCGCGTTGGGGGGAGGAGGCTACACCTTC	CASSALGGGGYTF
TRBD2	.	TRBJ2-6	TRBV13	TGTGCCAGCAGCTTATTGGGCCTAGCGGCTGGGGCCAACGTCCTGACTTTC	CASSLLGLAAGANVLTF
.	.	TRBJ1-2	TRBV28	TGTGCCAGCAGTTTACAGGGAGTCTTTGGCTACACCTTC	CASSLQGVFGYTF
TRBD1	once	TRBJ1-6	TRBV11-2	TGTGCCAGCAGCTTACGTCCCGGTACAGGGGCGGATTCACCCCTCCACTTT	CASSLRPGTGADSPLHF
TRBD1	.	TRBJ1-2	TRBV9	TGTGCCAGCAGCGTAGGGGTAGGGGGCGGCTATGGCTACACCTTC	CASSVGVGGGYGYTF
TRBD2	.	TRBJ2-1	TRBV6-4	TGTGCCAAGACTCCAGCGGGGGGTACTCTCAATGAGCAGTTCTTC	CAKTPAGGTLNEQFF
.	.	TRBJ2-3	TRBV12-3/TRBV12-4	TGTGCCAGCAGTTTAGGTCGATCTATGGGGTTGAAAGATACGCAGTATTTT	CASSLGRSMGLKDTQYF
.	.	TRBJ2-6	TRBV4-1	TGCGCCAGCAGCCAAGTTCCAGGCTCTGGGGCCAACGTCCTGACTTTC	CASSQVPGSGANVLTF
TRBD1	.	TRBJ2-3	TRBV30	TGTGCCTGGAGGGCACCGGGACAGGGACTTACTAGCACAGATACGCAGTATTTT	CAWRAPGQGLTSTDTQYF
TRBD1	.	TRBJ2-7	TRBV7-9	TGTGCCAGCAGCTTAGTAGGGGGCCTACTAGACGGAGGCCTCGAGCAGTACTTC	CASSLVGGLLDGGLEQYF
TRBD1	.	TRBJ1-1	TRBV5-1	TGCGCCAGCAGAAATGCCGGGACAGCCGAGGGGGAAGCTTTCTTT	CASRNAGTAEGEAFF
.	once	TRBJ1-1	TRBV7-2	TGTGCCAGCAGCTCTAGTGGACACGACACTGAAGCTTTCTTT	CASSSSGHDTEAFF
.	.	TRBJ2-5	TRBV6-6	TGTGCCAGCAGTTCGTCGGGGAATCAAGAGACCCAGTACTTC	CASSSSGNQETQYF
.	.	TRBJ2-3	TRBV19	TGTGCCAGTAGTTCGGGGATTGGCGCAGATACGCAGTATTTT	CASSSGIGADTQYF
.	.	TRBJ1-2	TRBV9	TGTGCCAGCAGCGTAGATCTGGGGGGGCGTTATGGCTACACCTTC	CASSVDLGGRYGYTF
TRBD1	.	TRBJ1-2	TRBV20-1	TGCAGTGCTAGAGCCCCGGGACAGAGAAATGGCTACACCTTC	CSARAPGQRNGYTF
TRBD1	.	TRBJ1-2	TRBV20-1	TGCAGTGCCCCAGAGGACAGGGGACTTGGCTACACCTTC	CSAPEDRGLGYTF
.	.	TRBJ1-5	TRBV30	TGTGCCTGGAGTGTAAGAATTGGCAATCAGCCCCAGCATTTT	CAWSVRIGNQPQHF
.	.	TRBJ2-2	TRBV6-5	TGTGCCAGCAGTTACTTCGGGACCCCGAACACCGGGGAGCTGTTTTTT	CASSYFGTPNTGELFF
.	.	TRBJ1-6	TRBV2	TGTGCCAGCAGTCTGGAGGGCAGGGAAACAAATTCACCCCTCCACTTT	CASSLEGRETNSPLHF
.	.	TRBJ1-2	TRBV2	TGTGCCAGCACTCTGCTACAGGGTCCCTATGGCTACACCTTC	CASTLLQGPYGYTF
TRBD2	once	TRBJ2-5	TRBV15	TGTGCCACCAGCAGAGGGAGCATAGCGGGGGGTTCTCAAGAGACCCAGTACTTC	CATSRGSIAGGSQETQYF
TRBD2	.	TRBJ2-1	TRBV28	TGTGCCAGCAGTTTCGGCGGGACTACCTACAATGAGCAGTTCTTC	CASSFGGTTYNEQFF
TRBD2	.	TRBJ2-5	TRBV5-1	TGCGCCAGCAGCACCGGACTAGCGGAAGAGACCCAGTACTTC	CASSTGLAEETQYF
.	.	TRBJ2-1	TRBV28	TGTGCCAGCAGAGGGACCGTCTCCTACAATGAGCAGTTCTTC	CASRGTVSYNEQFF
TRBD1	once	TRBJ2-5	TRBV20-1	TGCAGTGCGGGGGGACAGGGAGTATGGGAGACCCAGTACTTC	CSAGGQGVWETQYF
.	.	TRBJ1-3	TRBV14	TGTGCCAGCAGTCGACAGACCTCTGGAAACACCATATATTTT	CASSRQTSGNTIYF
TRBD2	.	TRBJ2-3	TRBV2	TGTGCCAGCAGTGACGCGGGACTAGCCTCTACGCAGTATTTT	CASSDAGLASTQYF
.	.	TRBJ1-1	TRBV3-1	TGTGCCAGCAGCCGGACACGAAACACTGAAGCTTTCTTT	CASSRTRNTEAFF
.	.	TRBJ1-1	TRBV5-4	TGTGCCAGCAGCTCGTCCCCAAACAGGGTCTTGAACACTGAAGCTTTCTTT	CASSSSPNRVLNTEAFF
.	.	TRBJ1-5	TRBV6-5	TGTGCCAGCAGTTACTCGTTAGATCAGCCCCAGCATTTT	CASSYSLDQPQHF
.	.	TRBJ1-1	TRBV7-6	TGTGCCAGCAGCTTAGATTGGGGGAGTGATGAAGCTTTCTTT	CASSLDWGSDEAFF
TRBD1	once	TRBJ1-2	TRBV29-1	TGCAGCACTTTTCAGGGACAGGGGGAAGGCTACACCTTC	CSTFQGQGEGYTF
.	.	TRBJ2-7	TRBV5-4	TGTGCCAGTGGGGGCTTCTCCTACGAGCAGTACTTC	CASGGFSYEQYF
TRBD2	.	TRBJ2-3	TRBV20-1	TGCAGTGCTAGACCACGGGGGGAAGATACGCAGTATTTT	CSARPRGEDTQYF
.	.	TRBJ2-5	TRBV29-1	TGCAGCGTTGAAAGAACCCAAGGGGAGACCCAGTACTTC	CSVERTQGETQYF
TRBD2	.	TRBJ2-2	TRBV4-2	TGTGCCAGCAGCCGAGGACTAGCGGGGACCGGGGAGCTGTTTTTT	CASSRGLAGTGELFF
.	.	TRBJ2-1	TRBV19	TGTGCCAGTAGTATCCCAGGCTACAATGAGCAGTTCTTC	CASSIPGYNEQFF
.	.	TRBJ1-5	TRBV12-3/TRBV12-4	TGTGCCAGCAGTAACAGCAATCAGCCCCAGCATTTT	CASSNSNQPQHF
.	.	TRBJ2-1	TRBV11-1	TGTGCCAGCAGCTTAGGGGCCGAGTACAATGAGCAGTTCTTC	CASSLGAEYNEQFF
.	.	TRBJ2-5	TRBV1	TGCACCAGCAGCCCTATCCGCGGGGTTCGTTTGGAGACCCAGTACTTC	CTSSPIRGVRLETQYF
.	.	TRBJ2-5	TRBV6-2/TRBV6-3	TGTGCCAGCAGTTTCGACGGCAGGCAAGAGACCCAGTACTTC	CASSFDGRQETQYF
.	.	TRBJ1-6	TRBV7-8	TGTGCCAGCAGCTTAGTCGGACACGGCTCACCCCTCCACTTT	CASSLVGHGSPLHF
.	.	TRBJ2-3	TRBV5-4	TGTGCCAGCAGCCAGCCTAACACAGATACGCAGTATTTT	CASSQPNTDTQYF
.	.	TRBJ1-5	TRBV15	TGTGCCACCAGCCAGGGTGATGAGAGCAATCAGCCCCAGCATTTT	CATSQGDESNQPQHF